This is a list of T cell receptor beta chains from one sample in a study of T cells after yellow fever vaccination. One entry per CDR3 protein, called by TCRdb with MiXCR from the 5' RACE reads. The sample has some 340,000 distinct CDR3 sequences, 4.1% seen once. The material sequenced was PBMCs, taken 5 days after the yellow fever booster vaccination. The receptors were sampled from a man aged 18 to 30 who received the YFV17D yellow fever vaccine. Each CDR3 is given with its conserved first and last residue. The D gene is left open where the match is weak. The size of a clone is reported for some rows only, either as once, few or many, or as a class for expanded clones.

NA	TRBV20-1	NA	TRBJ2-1	TGCAGTGCTAGAGAGCCCAAGCCGGGCGATGAGCAGTTCTTC	CSAREPKPGDEQFF
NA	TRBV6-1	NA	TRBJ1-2	TGTGCCAGCAGGGAGGGAGGACGGAACTATGGCTACACCTTC	CASREGGRNYGYTF
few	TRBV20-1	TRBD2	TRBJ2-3	TGCAGTGCTGAGACTAGCGGGGCCCGCACAGATACGCAGTATTTT	CSAETSGARTDTQYF
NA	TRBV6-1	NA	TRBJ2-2	TGTGCCAGCAGTGGAGAATGGGTCGGGGAGCTGTTTTTT	CASSGEWVGELFF
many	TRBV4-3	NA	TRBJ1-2	TGCGCCAGCAGCCAAGCTCAGGGACCTAACTATGGCTACACCTTC	CASSQAQGPNYGYTF
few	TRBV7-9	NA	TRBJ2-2	TGTGCCAGCAGCTTAGTGACGGGATACCTAAGTACCGGGGAGCTGTTTTTT	CASSLVTGYLSTGELFF
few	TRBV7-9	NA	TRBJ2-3	TGTGCCAGCAGCCCGCGGGGCGGAGACAGCACAGATACGCAGTATTTT	CASSPRGGDSTDTQYF
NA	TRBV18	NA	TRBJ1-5	TGTGCCAGCTCAGTGGACAGCGAACGGCCCCAGCATTTT	CASSVDSERPQHF
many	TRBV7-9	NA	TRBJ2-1	TGTGCCAGCAGCGGTGTCGTTCAGGCAGGGAGGATACCCAATGAGCAGTTCTTC	CASSGVVQAGRIPNEQFF
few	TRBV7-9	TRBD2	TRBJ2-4	TGTGCCAGCAGCCCAAGGTGGGAGGGGACCAAAAACATTCAGTACTTC	CASSPRWEGTKNIQYF
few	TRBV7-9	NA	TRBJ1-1	TGTGCCAGCAGCCCGGAAGGGGATGAAGCTTTCTTT	CASSPEGDEAFF
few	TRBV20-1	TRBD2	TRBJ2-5	TGCAGTGCCGCCCCACTAGCGGGGGTTGGGGAGACCCAGTACTTC	CSAAPLAGVGETQYF
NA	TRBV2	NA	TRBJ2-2	TGTGCCAGCAGTGAGGTGTTCGTCGGGAACACCGGGGAGCTGTTTTTT	CASSEVFVGNTGELFF
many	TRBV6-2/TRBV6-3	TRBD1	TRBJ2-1	TGTGCCAGCAGGCTGGCCGGGACAGGGTACAATGAGCAGTTCTTC	CASRLAGTGYNEQFF
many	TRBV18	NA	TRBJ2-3	TGTGCCAGCTCACCACTAAGGACAGCGACAGATACGCAGTATTTT	CASSPLRTATDTQYF
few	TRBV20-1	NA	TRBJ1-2	TGCAGTGCTAGAGATGGGGTTCAGGGCTACACCTTC	CSARDGVQGYTF
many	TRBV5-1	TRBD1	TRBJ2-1	TGCGCCAGCAGTCGAATACAGGGGGAGAGGTACAATGAGCAGTTCTTC	CASSRIQGERYNEQFF
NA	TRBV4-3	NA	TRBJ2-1	TGCGCCAGCAGCCAAGAGGTGACGGTCCCCTACAATGAGCAGTTCTTC	CASSQEVTVPYNEQFF
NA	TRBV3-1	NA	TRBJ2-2	TGTGCCAGCAGCCAAGAAGCCAGTTGGATTGAGCTGTTTTTT	CASSQEASWIELFF
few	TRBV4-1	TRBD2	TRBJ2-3	TGCGCCAGCAGCCTTGGGGGGAGCGGGGGCAAAGATACGCAGTATTTT	CASSLGGSGGKDTQYF
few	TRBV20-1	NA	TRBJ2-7	TGCAGTGCTAGCCAATCCGGGACCAGGCGCTACGAGCAGTACTTC	CSASQSGTRRYEQYF
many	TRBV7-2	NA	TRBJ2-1	TGTGCCAGCGGGCGCTTCTACAATGAGCAGTTCTTC	CASGRFYNEQFF
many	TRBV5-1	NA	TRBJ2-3	TGTGCCAGCAGCTTGGCACCGGGGTCAACAGATACGCAGTATTTT	CASSLAPGSTDTQYF
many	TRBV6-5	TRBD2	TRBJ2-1	TGTGCCAGCAGTTCGGGACTAGCGGGGGGGCTGGCCAATGAGCAGTTCTTC	CASSSGLAGGLANEQFF
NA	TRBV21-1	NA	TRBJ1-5	TGTGCCAGCGCACAGGGTGCGCTAGATCAGCCCCAGCATTTT	CASAQGALDQPQHF
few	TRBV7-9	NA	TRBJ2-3	TGTGCCAGCAGCTTTTCCAGGAGTTTAGGCATGTATACGCAGTATTTT	CASSFSRSLGMYTQYF
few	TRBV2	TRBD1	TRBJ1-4	TGTGCCAGCAGTGGACAGGGGGTCACTAATGAAAAACTGTTTTTT	CASSGQGVTNEKLFF
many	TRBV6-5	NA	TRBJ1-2	TGTGCCAGCCTGGTACAACTCTATGGCTACACCTTC	CASLVQLYGYTF
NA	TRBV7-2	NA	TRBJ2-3	TGTGCCAGCAGCTCCCTGGTGCCCCCCGGTACGCAGTATTTT	CASSSLVPPGTQYF
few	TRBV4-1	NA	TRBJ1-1	TGCGCCAGCAGCCAAGACTCGGGGAACACTGAAGCTTTCTTT	CASSQDSGNTEAFF
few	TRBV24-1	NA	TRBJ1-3	TGTGCCACCAGTGATGATAGAGTCGGAAACACCATATATTTT	CATSDDRVGNTIYF
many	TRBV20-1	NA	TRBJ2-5	TGCAGTGCTAGTGACCATTGGGAGACCCAGTACTTC	CSASDHWETQYF
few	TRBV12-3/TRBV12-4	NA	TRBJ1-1	TGTGCCAGCAGTTTTGGGGGAGGACTTGGCACTGAAGCTTTCTTT	CASSFGGGLGTEAFF
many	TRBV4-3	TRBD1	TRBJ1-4	TGCGCCAGCAGCCAAGAGACGACAGGGCCCATTTCAACTAATGAAAAACTGTTTTTT	CASSQETTGPISTNEKLFF
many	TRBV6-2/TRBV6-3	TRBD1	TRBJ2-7	TGTGCCAGCAGTTACGGGGACAGTCTATCCTACGAGCAGTACTTC	CASSYGDSLSYEQYF
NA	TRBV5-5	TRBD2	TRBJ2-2	TGTGCCAGCAGCTTGAGACTAGCGGGGGGCGGGAACACCGGGGAGCTGTTTTTT	CASSLRLAGGGNTGELFF
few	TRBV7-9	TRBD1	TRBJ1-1	TGTGCCAGCAGCTTCGGACAGGCGCACACTGAAGCTTTCTTT	CASSFGQAHTEAFF
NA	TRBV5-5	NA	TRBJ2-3	TGTGCCAGCAGCTTACCACGGGGGTTTAGCACAGATACGCAGTATTTT	CASSLPRGFSTDTQYF
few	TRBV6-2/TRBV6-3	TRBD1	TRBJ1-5	TGTGCCAGCACCTCACCTCAGGACAGGACCAATCAGCCCCAGCATTTT	CASTSPQDRTNQPQHF
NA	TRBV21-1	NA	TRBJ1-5	TGTGCCAGCAGTCCCCGGACAGGGCCGATTCATCAGCCCCAGCATTTT	CASSPRTGPIHQPQHF
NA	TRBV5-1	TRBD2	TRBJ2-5	TGCGCCAGCAGCTGGGGACTACCTCAAGAGACCCAGTACTTC	CASSWGLPQETQYF
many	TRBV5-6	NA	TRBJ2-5	TGTGCCAGCAGCTTGGTTGTCAGGGGAACGGAGACCCAGTACTTC	CASSLVVRGTETQYF